Each of the 29 T cell receptor beta chains below was sequenced from the same sample in a study of cytomegalovirus exposure and HLA in healthy donors. Vbeta (60) and Jbeta (13) primers were used in the PCR. Only in-frame clones appear in the TCRdb table, and some are missing; sequencing was by immunoSEQ multiplex PCR. The sample lists some 120,000 clones; around 75% were seen once. Sequencing was done on a sample of PBMCs. The receptors were sampled from a man younger than 40 in good health and CMV-seronegative.

The CDR3: CASREESGTSAEQFF. In nucleotides, the CDR3 is TGTGCCAGCAGGGAGGAGTCCGGGACTTCTGCTGAGCAGTTCTTC. The V call is TRBV2, the J call TRBJ2-1; TRBD2 is a possible D gene (6 bases). Germline V gene sequence: CDR1 SNHLY, CDR2 FYNNEI. Trimming removed 6 bases from V and 9 bases from J, with 21 bases in between. This CDR3 spans 15 amino acids.

This chain connects TRBV27 to TRBJ2-1; no clear D. This CDR3 is 12 amino acids long. Trimming cost V 8 bases and J 7 bases, with 12 bases left between them. The germline CDR1 and CDR2 sequences are MNHEY and SMNVEV (reference sequence). CDR3 loop: CASLRLPNEQFF. The CDR3 DNA follows: TGTGCCAGCCTGAGACTCCCAAATGAGCAGTTCTTC.

CDR3 sequence (DNA): TGTGCCAGCTCAGCTTTCGAGGGGGCGGAGACTGAAGCTTTCTTT. As protein: CASSAFEGAETEAFF. The chain recombines TRBV18 with TRBJ1-1, with 7 bases that match TRBD1. V lost 5 bases, J lost 5 bases, and 11 bases stayed unmatched. Germline V gene lookup returns CDR1 KGHSH and CDR2 LQKENI. The CDR3 is 15 residues long.

This sequence joins TRBV30 and TRBJ2-5; a possible D gene is TRBD2 (6 bases). Germline V lookup: CDR1 GTSNPN, CDR2 SVGIG (reference sequence). Between the trimmed V and J ends, which lost 1 base and 10 bases, there was a span of 13 bases. This CDR3 spans 12 amino acids. CDR3 nucleotide sequence: TGTGCCTGGAGTGGAACTAGCTCGTTCCAGTACTTC. Translation gives CAWSGTSSFQYF.

The chain recombines TRBV4-3 with TRBJ1-1; the D gene is possibly TRBD1 (6 bases). Per germline, CDR1 LGHNA and CDR2 YSLEER. Trimming cost V 1 base and J 1 base, with 10 bases left between them. The CDR3 covers 15 residues. CDR3 nucleotides: TGCGCCAGCAGCCAAGCCCTACAGGGGAACACTGAAGCTTTCTTT. It specifies CASSQALQGNTEAFF.

This chain links TRBV7-3 with TRBJ1-6; tentative D call: TRBD1 (5 bases). V lost 1 base and J 6 bases, leaving 7 bases between the germline ends. The germline CDR1 and CDR2 sequences are SGHTA and FQGTGA. The CDR3 is 14 residues long. CDR3 region: CASSLNRSNSPLHF. CDR3 sequence (DNA): TGTGCCAGCAGCTTAAACAGGAGTAATTCACCCCTCCACTTT.

The chain joins TRBV9 to TRBJ2-1, with D tentatively TRBD2 (5 bases). V was shortened by 1 base and J by 8 bases, with 10 bases between the two germline ends. This CDR3 is 13 amino acids long. Germline V lookup: CDR1 SGDLS, CDR2 YYNGEE. CDR3 region: CASSVRGLDEQFF. CDR3 nucleotide sequence: TGTGCCAGCAGCGTACGGGGATTGGATGAGCAGTTCTTC.

This rearrangement joins TRBV19 to TRBJ1-5, with D tentatively TRBD1 (6 bases). V lost 5 bases and J 4 bases, leaving 9 bases between the germline ends. This CDR3 comprises 13 residues. CDR1 LNHDA and CDR2 SQIVND come from the germline V gene (reference sequence). The CDR3 DNA is TGTGCCAGTAGTGACAGGTTGAATCAGCCCCAGCATTTT. Amino acids: CASSDRLNQPQHF. Based on the CDR3 plus reference TRBV19 and TRBJ1-5, the full variable domain is DGGITQSPKYLFRKEGQNVTLSCEQNLNHDAMYWYRQDPGQGLRLIYYSQIVNDFQKGDIAEGYSVSREKKESFPLTVTSAQKNPTAFYLCASSDRLNQPQHFGDGTRLSIL.

The chain carries TRBV18 and TRBJ1-6; tentatively, D is TRBD1 (6 bases). The CDR3 covers 17 residues. Germline V gives CDR1 KGHSH, CDR2 LQKENI. V shed 6 bases and J shed 5 bases, with 20 bases lying between them. The chain's CDR3 is CASSRSGQGLDNSPLHF. The CDR3 region has the DNA TGTGCCAGCTCGCGATCGGGGCAGGGGTTGGATAATTCACCCCTCCACTTT.

Comment on this clone: At one boundary the junction diverges from the germline segment, which might be a read error. This sequence joins TRBV4-2 and TRBJ2-3, with D possibly matching TRBD2 (6 bases). Germline V lookup: CDR1 LGHNA, CDR2 YNFKEQ. The CDR3 loop spans 19 amino acids. CDR3 sequence (DNA): TGTGCCAGCAGCCAAGATGCCGGGACTTTGCCCCCCAACACAGATACGAAGTATTTT. Translating it yields CASSQDAGTLPPNTDTKYF.

Turning to this clone: Additional DNA sequences in this sample encode the identical CDR3. The chain recombines TRBV7-9 with TRBJ1-5; D is possibly TRBD1 (6 bases). Germline V lookup: CDR1 SEHNR, CDR2 FQNEAQ (reference sequence). Trimming cost V 4 bases and J 3 bases, with 10 bases left between them. The CDR3 is made up of 14 amino acids. In DNA, the CDR3 is TGTGCCAGCAGCTCAGACAGGACCAATCAGCCCCAGCATTTT. The encoded protein is CASSSDRTNQPQHF.

This clone was counted a single time. The chain couples TRBV6-6 to TRBJ2-7; maybe TRBD1 (6 bases). The germline V and J ends were trimmed by 4 bases and 4 bases, with 17 bases remaining between them. CDR3 length: 15 amino acids. Germline CDR1 reads MNHNY; CDR2 reads SVGAGI (reference sequence). CDR3 region: CASSLQGFSGYEQYF. The CDR3 DNA is TGTGCCAGCAGTTTACAGGGATTTAGTGGGTACGAGCAGTACTTC.

This chain links TRBV4-3 with TRBJ2-1, with D maybe TRBD1 (6 bases). The CDR3 is made up of 18 amino acids. Trimming pared 1 base from V and 4 bases from J, leaving 20 bases between. The V gene's germline CDR1 is LGHNA and CDR2 YSLEER. The CDR3, as DNA: TGCGCCAGCAGCCAAGGAGGCCTTTGGCAGGGGTTATACAATGAGCAGTTCTTC. Protein product: CASSQGGLWQGLYNEQFF.

The chain employs TRBV7-2 and TRBJ2-7; the match to TRBD2 covers 7 bases. This CDR3 is built from 14 residues. V lost 4 bases and J lost 6; bases outside the gene matches: 9. The germline gives CDR1 SGHTA, CDR2 FQGNSA. The CDR3 sequence: CASSSVAGPGEQYF. Here the CDR3 DNA reads TGTGCCAGCAGCTCCGTAGCGGGCCCGGGCGAGCAGTACTTC.

This chain links TRBV7-9 with TRBJ1-4, with 12 positions matching TRBD1. Trimming took 1 base from V and 7 from J; bases not matched to a gene: 1. Germline loops: CDR1 SEHNR, CDR2 FQNEAQ (reference sequence). The CDR3 loop spans 15 amino acids. The CDR3: CASSLGDRGPEKLFF. CDR3 nucleotides: TGTGCCAGCAGCTTAGGGGACAGGGGGCCTGAAAAACTGTTTTTT.

J is TRBJ2-1 and V is TRBV28; no definite D call. V shed 0 bases and J shed 11 bases, with 8 bases lying between them. This CDR3 has 12 residues. Germline V gene sequence: CDR1 MDHEN, CDR2 SYDVKM. The DNA of the CDR3 is TGTGCCAGCAGTTTATGGGCCGAAAAGCAGTTCTTC. It specifies CASSLWAEKQFF. The complete variable domain, with remaining parts taken from reference TRBV28 and TRBJ2-1, reads DVKVTQSSRYLVKRTGEKVFLECVQDMDHENMFWYRQDPGLGLRLIYFSYDVKMKEKGDIPEGYSVSREKKERFSLILESASTNQTSMYLCASSLWAEKQFFGPGTRLTVL.

The gene calls are TRBV19 and TRBJ1-1, with a weak D call TRBD1 (6 bases). This CDR3 is 14 amino acids long. CDR1 and CDR2 from the germline V gene are LNHDA and SQIVND (reference sequence). Trimming removed 7 bases from V and 0 bases from J, with 12 bases in between. CDR3 nucleotide sequence: TGTGCCAGTACTTTCGACAGGATGAACACTGAAGCTTTCTTT. It is translated as CASTFDRMNTEAFF.

The CDR3 coding sequence is TGTGCCAGCAGCGTCCATCCTTCCGGTCCCCCCTACGAGCAGTACTTC. Translating it yields CASSVHPSGPPYEQYF. The V call is TRBV9, the J call TRBJ2-7; the D is unclear. From germline, CDR1 is SGDLS and CDR2 YYNGEE. The CDR3 length is 16 residues. V lost 2 bases and J 2 bases, leaving 17 bases between the germline ends.

This clone appeared a few times. The DNA of the CDR3 is TGTGCCAGTAGTGGTGAGAGATACAATGAGCAGTTCTTC. Translation: CASSGERYNEQFF. V gene TRBV19 combines with J gene TRBJ2-1; no clear D. V gave up 5 bases and J gave up 4 bases, with 9 bases separating them. The CDR3 has 13 amino acids. The V gene's germline CDR1 is LNHDA and CDR2 SQIVND (reference sequence).

V is TRBV30 and J is TRBJ1-2; D is perhaps TRBD1 (5 bases). The CDR3 loop spans 15 amino acids. Germline-derived CDR1 and CDR2 are GTSNPN and SVGIG (reference sequence). Trimming removed 2 bases at V and 5 bases at J, with 18 bases between. CDR3: CAWSSTASRSYGYTF. The CDR3 nucleotides read TGTGCCTGGAGTTCGACAGCTTCCAGGTCGTATGGCTACACCTTC.

The J gene is TRBJ2-2, the V gene TRBV9, with 7 bases identical to TRBD2. Germline CDR1 is SGDLS and CDR2 is YYNGEE. This CDR3 region has 15 residues. With 0 bases clipped from V and 1 base from J, the junction kept 0 bases outside the gene matches. The CDR3 bases are TGTGCCAGCAGCGTAGGCGGGAGGAACACCGGGGAGCTGTTTTTT. Protein sequence: CASSVGGRNTGELFF.

The gene calls are TRBV28 and TRBJ1-3; 9 bases are a match to TRBD1. With 5 bases clipped from V and 2 bases from J, the junction kept 1 base outside the gene matches. In germline, CDR1 is MDHEN, CDR2 SYDVKM. This CDR3 has 14 residues. For the CDR3, the DNA is TGTGCCAGCAGTCACAGGGGGCCTGGAAACACCATATATTTT. It translates to CASSHRGPGNTIYF.

The table lists this clone with a few counts. This chain links TRBV4-3 with TRBJ2-7; tentatively, D is TRBD2 (6 bases). CDR3 length equals 15 residues. V shed 0 bases and J shed 0 bases, with 9 bases lying between them. Per the germline V gene, CDR1 is LGHNA and CDR2 is YSLEER. CDR3 loop: CASSQERGSSYEQYF. Written as DNA, the CDR3 is TGCGCCAGCAGCCAAGAACGGGGGAGCTCCTACGAGCAGTACTTC.

The chain couples TRBV5-4 to TRBJ1-4, with 11 bases aligning to TRBD1. V was pared by 3 bases and J by 7 bases, with 2 bases of the junction left unmatched. Germline lookup yields CDR1 SGHNT and CDR2 YYREEE (reference sequence). CDR3 length equals 14 residues. CDR3 residues: CASSSGQGGEKLFF. The CDR3 bases are TGTGCCAGCAGCTCGGGACAGGGGGGTGAAAAACTGTTTTTT.

This sequence joins TRBV5-1 and TRBJ2-7; TRBD1 aligns across 7 bases. In germline, CDR1 is SGHRS, CDR2 YFSETQ. CDR3 length: 12 amino acids. Trimming at V came to 7 bases and at J to 2 bases, leaving 3 bases not matched to a gene. The chain's CDR3 is CASRDSTYEQYF. CDR3 nucleotide sequence: TGCGCCAGCCGGGACAGTACCTACGAGCAGTACTTC.

The rearrangement links TRBV6-6 to TRBJ1-1, with a tentative D call TRBD1 (5 bases). Germline CDR1 MNHNY, CDR2 SVGAGI (reference sequence). Trimming left V 2 bases short and J 5 bases short, with 15 bases between. CDR3 length: 15 residues. CDR3 residues: CASSYEGESRTEAFF. CDR3 nucleotide sequence: TGTGCCAGCAGTTACGAAGGGGAAAGTAGGACTGAAGCTTTCTTT.

The DNA for the CDR3 is TGTGCCAGCAGTGACCAGGGATCCACTGAAGCTTTCTTT. It encodes CASSDQGSTEAFF. The gene calls are TRBV2 and TRBJ1-1; perhaps TRBD1 as D (5 bases). This CDR3 contains 13 residues. Trimming removed 3 bases at V and 4 bases at J, with 9 bases between. Germline values: CDR1 SNHLY, CDR2 FYNNEI.

The V call is TRBV4-1, the J call TRBJ1-5, with no clear D. Trimming removed 4 bases at V and 2 bases at J, with 6 bases between. Germline V gene data show CDR1 as MGHRA and CDR2 as YSYEKL. The CDR3 runs to 13 residues. For the CDR3, the DNA is TGCGCCAGCAGCCCCCTACGCAATCAGCCCCAGCATTTT. Translation: CASSPLRNQPQHF.

This clone was seen only once. The rearrangement joins TRBV4-2 to TRBJ2-1, with 11 bases lining up with TRBD2. V shed 6 bases, J shed 4 bases, and the junction held 5 bases outside the gene matches. Germline V gene sequence: CDR1 LGHNA, CDR2 YNFKEQ. The CDR3 totals 15 residues. CDR3 loop: CASSRGLADYNEQFF. The CDR3 DNA reads TGTGCCAGCAGTCGGGGACTAGCGGATTACAATGAGCAGTTCTTC.